One and the same sample provided the 8 T cell receptor beta chains below, sequenced in a study of PD-1 blockade in classical Hodgkin lymphoma. After autologous stem cell transplantation all patients relapsed, and prior brentuximab vedotin exposure differed between cohorts. The protocol was immunoSEQ multiplex PCR, while the TCRdb copy is restricted to in-frame clones and leaves out a portion. The sample carries about 31,000 clones, about 70% recorded once. This specimen was peripheral blood mononuclear cells (PBMCs), taken before the second cycle of nivolumab. These receptors all come from a human donor with classical Hodgkin lymphoma.

This chain connects TRBV7-9 to TRBJ2-1; 13 positions match TRBD2. Germline lookup yields CDR1 SEHNR and CDR2 FQNEAQ (reference sequence). The junction had 10 bases not matched to a gene; V was cut back by 5 bases and J by 3 bases. The CDR3 loop spans 18 amino acids. This chain's CDR3 is CASSGGLLAGGVYNEQFF. CDR3 sequence (DNA): TGTGCCAGCAGCGGGGGATTACTAGCGGGAGGGGTCTACAATGAGCAGTTCTTC.

The table lists this clone with a count of one. J is TRBJ2-1 and V is TRBV5-1, with 13 bases that match TRBD2. The junction had 4 bases not matched to a gene; V was cut back by 3 bases and J by 7 bases. Germline CDR1 SGHRS, CDR2 YFSETQ. The CDR3 loop spans 15 amino acids. CDR3 sequence reads: CASSSGGLAGNEQFF. The CDR3 nucleotides read TGCGCCAGCAGCTCGGGGGGACTAGCGGGGAATGAGCAGTTCTTC.

This clone rates as medium-sized (0.01 to 0.1%). V is TRBV7-9 and J is TRBJ1-2, with D maybe TRBD1 (6 bases). From germline, CDR1 is SEHNR and CDR2 FQNEAQ (reference sequence). CDR3 length: 16 residues. Trimming stripped 5 bases from V and 4 bases from J, with 20 bases between. This chain's CDR3 is CASSKSGSEGGYGYTF. For the CDR3, the DNA is TGTGCCAGCAGCAAATCCGGGTCGGAGGGGGGCTATGGCTACACCTTC.

The genes are TRBV28 and TRBJ1-5; D call uncertain. Trimming stripped 3 bases from V and 2 bases from J, with 8 bases between. This CDR3 contains 14 residues. Germline CDR1 reads MDHEN; CDR2 reads SYDVKM. The CDR3 coding sequence is TGTGCCAGCAGTTTGTTCCGGGGCAATCAGCCCCAGCATTTT. Translation gives CASSLFRGNQPQHF.

There are a few counts of this clone. At one end the junction does not follow the germline gene, possibly because of a read error. The chain couples TRBV7-2 to TRBJ1-3; a possible D gene is TRBD1 (6 bases). The germline gives CDR1 SGHTA, CDR2 FQGNSA. CDR3 length: 12 residues. CDR3 protein: CGSGGQGNTIYF. The CDR3 nucleotides read TGCGGTAGCGGGGGGCAGGGTAACACCATATATTTT.

This chain connects TRBV28 to TRBJ2-2; D is ambiguous. Trimming pared 4 bases from V and 6 bases from J, leaving 15 bases between. Germline CDR1 is MDHEN and CDR2 is SYDVKM. CDR3 size: 15 residues. CDR3 in amino acids: CASSSLIPNAGELFF. DNA for the CDR3: TGTGCCAGCAGTTCTCTGATACCTAACGCCGGGGAGCTGTTTTTT.

This clone has more than one count but fewer than ten. The CDR3 region has the DNA TGTGCCAGCAGCTTAGCTCCGGGAGGACTTACAAATGAGCAGTTCTTC. It is translated as CASSLAPGGLTNEQFF. This chain uses TRBV7-2 with TRBJ2-1; 7 positions agree with TRBD2. J was trimmed by 7 bases and V by 0 bases; bases with no gene match: 9. CDR1 SGHTA and CDR2 FQGNSA come from the germline V gene. This CDR3 has 16 amino acids.

The genes are TRBV30 and TRBJ2-7; tentative D call: TRBD2 (5 bases). The germline gives CDR1 GTSNPN, CDR2 SVGIG (reference sequence). The CDR3 runs to 13 residues. Trimming removed 0 bases from V and 3 bases from J, with 9 bases in between. DNA for the CDR3: TGTGCCTGGAGTGTGGGCGGGCGCTACGAGCAGTACTTC. Translation: CAWSVGGRYEQYF.